This paragraph covers one TCR beta chain sequence. Its antigen is still unknown. Germline V gene data show CDR1 as MNHEY and CDR2 as SVGAGI. The length of the CDR3 is 13 residues. The record originates from a study of cytomegalovirus exposure and HLA in healthy donors. Whole-study findings and limits: A later analysis linked a missense variant in DCLRE1C to the trimming of TCR beta V and J genes.

It was with 60 Vbeta and 13 Jbeta primers that the PCR ran. Some clones are missing from TCRdb's copy, which holds only in-frame ones; the method was immunoSEQ multiplex PCR. The data contain approximately 140,000 clones, roughly four fifths of them seen just once; the ten biggest clones take up 8.8%. The TCR comes from a woman between 50 and 59 years old in good health and CMV-seropositive. Sequencing was performed on PBMCs. V usage is TRBV6-5 and J usage is TRBJ2-5; D unclear. Near its end, the DNA agrees better with TRBJ2-7, so the J call may be wrong. CDR3 sequence: CASSYSAYYEQYF. CDR3 in DNA: TGTGCCAGCAGTTACTCGGCCTACTACGAGCAGTACTTC.